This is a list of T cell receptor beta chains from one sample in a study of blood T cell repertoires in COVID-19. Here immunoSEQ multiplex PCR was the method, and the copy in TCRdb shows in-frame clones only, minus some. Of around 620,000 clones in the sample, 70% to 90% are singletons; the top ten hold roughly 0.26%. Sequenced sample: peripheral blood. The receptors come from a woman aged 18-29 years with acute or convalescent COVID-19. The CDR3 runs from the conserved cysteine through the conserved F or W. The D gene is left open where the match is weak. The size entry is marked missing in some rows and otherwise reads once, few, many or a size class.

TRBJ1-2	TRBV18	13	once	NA	TGTGCCAGCTCACCCTCAGGAAACTATGGCTACACCTTC	CASSPSGNYGYTF
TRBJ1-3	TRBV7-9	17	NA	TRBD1	TGTGCCAGCAGCTTAGCGAGGGGGCTAACCTCTGGAAACACCATATATTTT	CASSLARGLTSGNTIYF
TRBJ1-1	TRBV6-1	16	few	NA	TGTGCCAGCAGTGAAAAGGGAGACAGGTCGACCACTGAAGCTTTCTTT	CASSEKGDRSTTEAFF
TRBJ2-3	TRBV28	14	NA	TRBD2	TGTGCCAGCAGTTCTAGCGGGGGGGCAGATACGCAGTATTTT	CASSSSGGADTQYF
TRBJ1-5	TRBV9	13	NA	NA	TGTGCCAGCAGCGTAGACGGGTATCAGCCCCAGCATTTT	CASSVDGYQPQHF
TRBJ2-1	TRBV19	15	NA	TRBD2	TGTGCCAGTAGACGCGTGGGGGGGATATACAATGAGCAGTTCTTC	CASRRVGGIYNEQFF
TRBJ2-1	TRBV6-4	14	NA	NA	TGTGCCAGCAGTGACCCCCGGGGCGGGGGCGCTAAGTTCTTC	CASSDPRGGGAKFF
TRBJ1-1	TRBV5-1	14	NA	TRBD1	TGCGCCAGCAGCTGGAGGACAGGGAACACTGAAGCTTTCTTT	CASSWRTGNTEAFF
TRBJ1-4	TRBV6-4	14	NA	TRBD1	TGTGCCAGCAGTGACCAGGACAGGGATGAAAAACTGTTTTTT	CASSDQDRDEKLFF
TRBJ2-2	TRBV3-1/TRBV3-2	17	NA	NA	TGTGCCAGCAGCCAAGTTGCGGGGGCCTCGGACACCGGGGAGCTGTTTTTT	CASSQVAGASDTGELFF